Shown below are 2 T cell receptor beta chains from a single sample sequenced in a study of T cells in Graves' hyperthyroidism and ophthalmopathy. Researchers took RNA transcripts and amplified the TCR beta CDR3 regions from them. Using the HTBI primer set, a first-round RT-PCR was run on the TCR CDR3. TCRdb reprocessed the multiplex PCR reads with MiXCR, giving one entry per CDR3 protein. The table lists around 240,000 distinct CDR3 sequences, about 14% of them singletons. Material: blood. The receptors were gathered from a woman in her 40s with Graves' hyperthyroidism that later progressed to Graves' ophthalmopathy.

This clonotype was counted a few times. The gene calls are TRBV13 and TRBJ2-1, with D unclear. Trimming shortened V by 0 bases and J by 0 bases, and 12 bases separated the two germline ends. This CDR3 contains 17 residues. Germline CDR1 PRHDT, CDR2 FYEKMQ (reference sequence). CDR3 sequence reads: CASSLGREESSYNEQFF. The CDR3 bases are TGTGCCAGCAGCTTAGGCCGTGAGGAAAGCTCCTACAATGAGCAGTTCTTC.

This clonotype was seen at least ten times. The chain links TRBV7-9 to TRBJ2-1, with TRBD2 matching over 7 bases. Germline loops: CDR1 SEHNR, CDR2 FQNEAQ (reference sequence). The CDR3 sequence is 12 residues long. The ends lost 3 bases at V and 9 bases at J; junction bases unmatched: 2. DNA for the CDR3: TGTGCCAGCAGCTTGATAGCGGGTGAGCAGTTCTTC. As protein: CASSLIAGEQFF.